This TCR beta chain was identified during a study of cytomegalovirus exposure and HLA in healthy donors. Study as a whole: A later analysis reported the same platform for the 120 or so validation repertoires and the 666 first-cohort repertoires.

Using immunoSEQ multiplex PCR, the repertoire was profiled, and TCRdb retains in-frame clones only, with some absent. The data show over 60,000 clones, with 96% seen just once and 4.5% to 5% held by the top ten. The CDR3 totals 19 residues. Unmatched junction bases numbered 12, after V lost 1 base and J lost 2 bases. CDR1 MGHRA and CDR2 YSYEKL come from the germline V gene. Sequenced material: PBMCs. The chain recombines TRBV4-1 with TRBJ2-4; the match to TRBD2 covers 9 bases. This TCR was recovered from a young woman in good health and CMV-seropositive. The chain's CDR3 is CASSQGLAALGKTKNIQYF. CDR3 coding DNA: TGCGCCAGCAGCCAAGGACTAGCGGCCCTTGGGAAAACCAAAAACATTCAGTACTTC.